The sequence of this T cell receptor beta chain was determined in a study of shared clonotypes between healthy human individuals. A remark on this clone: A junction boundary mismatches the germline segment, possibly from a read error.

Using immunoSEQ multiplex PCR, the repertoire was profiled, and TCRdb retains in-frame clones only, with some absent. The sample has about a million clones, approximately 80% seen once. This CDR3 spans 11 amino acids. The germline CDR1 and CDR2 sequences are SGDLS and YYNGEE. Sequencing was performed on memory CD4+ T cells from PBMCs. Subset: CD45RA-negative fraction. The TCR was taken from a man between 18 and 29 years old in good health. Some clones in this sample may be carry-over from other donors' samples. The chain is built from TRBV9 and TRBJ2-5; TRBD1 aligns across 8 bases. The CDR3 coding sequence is TGTGCCAGCAGTCTCCGGACAGGGCTAAACTTC. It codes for CASSLRTGLNF.